Listed below are T cell receptor beta chains from one sample, sequenced in a study of T cell repertoires in aging, cancer and after chemotherapy. TCRdb analysed the multiplex PCR reads with MiXCR anew, one entry per CDR3 protein. The sample holds 2,000 or so distinct CDR3 sequences; about a fifth are singletons and the top ten take around 59%. The sequencing input was blood. The receptors stem from a human donor with a solid tumor. CDR3s include the opening cysteine and the closing phenylalanine or tryptophan. Each record gives: V gene, D gene, clone size, J gene, CDR3 DNA, CDR3 protein. D genes are given only for firm matches. Clone size is shown for a subset of rows, as once, few, many or a class of expanded clone.

V gene: TRBV30
D gene: .
clone size: medium-sized
J gene: TRBJ1-1
CDR3 DNA: TGTGCCTGTAGGGGGATGGAGGAAGCTTTCTTT
CDR3 protein: CACRGMEEAFF

V gene: TRBV20-1
D gene: .
clone size: medium-sized
J gene: TRBJ2-3
CDR3 DNA: TGCAGTGTTCCGGGACGATGGGGGATCACGCAGTATTTT
CDR3 protein: CSVPGRWGITQYF

V gene: TRBV6-2/TRBV6-3
D gene: TRBD2
clone size: few
J gene: TRBJ2-2
CDR3 DNA: TGTGCCAGCAGAAAAGGACTAGCGGGAGGGATTAACACCGGGGAGCTGTTTTTT
CDR3 protein: CASRKGLAGGINTGELFF

V gene: TRBV7-2
D gene: .
clone size: few
J gene: TRBJ2-7
CDR3 DNA: TGTGCCAGCAGCGTACTCGGACAGACCTACGAGCAGTACTTC
CDR3 protein: CASSVLGQTYEQYF

V gene: TRBV6-1
D gene: TRBD2
clone size: medium-sized
J gene: TRBJ2-1
CDR3 DNA: TGTGCCAGCAACCCGGGACTAGCTTTCATCTACAATGAGCAGTTCTTC
CDR3 protein: CASNPGLAFIYNEQFF

V gene: TRBV7-9
D gene: TRBD2
clone size: few
J gene: TRBJ2-3
CDR3 DNA: TGTGCCAGCACCCTGACTAGCGGGATGGGGGCAGATACGCAGTATTTT
CDR3 protein: CASTLTSGMGADTQYF

V gene: TRBV19
D gene: .
clone size: medium-sized
J gene: TRBJ1-4
CDR3 DNA: TGTGCCAGTAGTGGGGGATTCGGCGGCGTGGAAAAACTGTTTTTT
CDR3 protein: CASSGGFGGVEKLFF

V gene: TRBV24-1
D gene: TRBD2
clone size: medium-sized
J gene: TRBJ2-3
CDR3 DNA: TGTGCCACCAGTGACCATGAGCGGGATGCAGATACGCAGTATTTT
CDR3 protein: CATSDHERDADTQYF

V gene: TRBV2
D gene: TRBD1
clone size: few
J gene: TRBJ1-1
CDR3 DNA: TGTGCCAGCAGTGCAACAGGGGGAACTGAAGCTTTCTTT
CDR3 protein: CASSATGGTEAFF

V gene: TRBV12-3/TRBV12-4
D gene: .
clone size: medium-sized
J gene: TRBJ2-2
CDR3 DNA: TGTGCCAGCAGGGTGGAGGTGGCTTGGAACACCGGGGAGCTGTTTTTT
CDR3 protein: CASRVEVAWNTGELFF

V gene: TRBV27
D gene: .
clone size: .
J gene: TRBJ2-1
CDR3 DNA: TGTGCCAGCAGCTTCCGGGGGCAATCCTACAATGAGCAGTTCTTC
CDR3 protein: CASSFRGQSYNEQFF

V gene: TRBV12-3/TRBV12-4
D gene: TRBD2
clone size: .
J gene: TRBJ2-1
CDR3 DNA: TGTGCCAGCAGTCTTAGCGGGAGTCAGAATGAGCAGTTCTTC
CDR3 protein: CASSLSGSQNEQFF